A single sample is the source of the 25 T cell receptor beta chains below, sequenced in a study of CD8+CD57+ T cells in acquired aplastic anemia. Template material for TCR beta VDJ and CDR3 profiling consisted of genomic DNA. TCRdb ran MiXCR on the reads and lists one entry per CDR3 protein. The sample lists about 270,000 distinct CDR3 sequences, 56% occurring once. The sample taken for sequencing was sorted CD4+, CD8+, or CD8+CD57+ T cells (not recorded which) from PBMCs. The receptors here all came from a human donor with severe aplastic anemia or a healthy control (not recorded which).

This chain links TRBV19 with TRBJ1-3, with 9 bases fitting TRBD1. CDR1 is LNHDA and CDR2 is SQIVND in the germline V gene (reference sequence). The trim removed 9 bases at V and 0 bases at J, leaving 12 bases unmatched. This CDR3 region has 17 residues. In nucleotides, the CDR3 is TGTGCCAGCACCGCCGGGACAGGGCTTTACTCTGGAAACACCATATATTTT. Translating gives CASTAGTGLYSGNTIYF.

In this sample, this clonotype turned up many times. The V and J genes are TRBV11-3 and TRBJ1-4, with a tentative D call TRBD1 (6 bases). The CDR3 length is 13 residues. CDR1 is SGHNT, CDR2 YENEEA, per germline. Trimming cost V 8 bases and J 5 bases, with 12 bases left between them. This CDR3 reads CASSTGPNEKLFF. CDR3 bases: TGTGCCAGCTCCACAGGGCCGAATGAAAAACTGTTTTTT.

This clonotype was seen once. An end of the junction does not agree with germline; a read error may underlie this. V is TRBV6-5 and J is TRBJ2-2, with 9 bases identical to TRBD2. CDR1 and CDR2 from the germline V gene are MNHEY and SVGAGI. CDR3 length equals 16 residues. The CDR3 loop is CARAGGTMIQVEEVLF. The CDR3 DNA follows: TGTGCCAGAGCGGGGGGCACGATGATTCAGGTAGAGGAGGTGCTTTTT.

This clonotype is a singleton in its sample. The chain joins TRBV19 to TRBJ2-7; D is unresolved. The V gene's germline CDR1 is LNHDA and CDR2 SQIVND (reference sequence). The ends were cut back, 6 bases at V and 6 bases at J, with 15 bases in the middle. The CDR3 is 13 residues long. The CDR3 region is CASSQDKSAEQYF. CDR3 coding DNA: TGTGCCAGTAGCCAAGACAAGTCGGCCGAGCAGTACTTC.

This clonotype was picked up one time. The rearrangement joins TRBV7-2 to TRBJ1-1; D is uncertain. V was trimmed by 3 bases and J by 8 bases, leaving 4 bases between them. Germline assignment: CDR1 SGHTA and CDR2 FQGNSA. This CDR3 contains 10 residues. DNA of the CDR3: TGTGCCAGCAGCTTCCTCGAAGCTTTCTTT. Its translation: CASSFLEAFF. Drawing the rest from reference TRBV7-2 and TRBJ1-1, the complete variable domain is GAGVSQSPSNKVTEKGKDVELRCDPISGHTALYWYRQSLGQGLEFLIYFQGNSAPDKSGLPSDRFSAERTGGSVSTLTIQRTQQEDSAVYLCASSFLEAFFGQGTRLTVV.

The CDR3 loop is CSAGTGSTRPQHF. The CDR3 DNA follows: TGCAGTGCTGGGACAGGGTCCACGAGGCCCCAGCATTTT. The chain couples TRBV20-1 to TRBJ1-5; TRBD1 aligns across 9 bases. V lost 5 bases and J lost 9; bases outside the gene matches: 8. The CDR3 spans 13 residues. Germline V gives CDR1 DFQATT, CDR2 SNEGSKA (reference sequence).

With respect to this clonotype: No conserved phenylalanine or tryptophan is present at the end of the CDR3, so a read error is the likely explanation. The rearrangement uses TRBV9 and TRBJ2-1, with TRBD2 matching over 7 bases. This CDR3 has 15 amino acids. V lost 3 bases, J lost 0 bases, and 3 bases stayed unmatched. The germline gives CDR1 SGDLS, CDR2 YYNGEE. CDR3 DNA: TGTGCCAGCAGCGCTAGCGGCAACTCCTACAATGAGCAGTTCTCC. This codes for CASSASGNSYNEQFS.

The V and J genes are TRBV7-3 and TRBJ2-1; D remains ambiguous. Trimming shortened V by 5 bases and J by 7 bases, and 12 bases separated the two germline ends. The CDR3 length is 13 residues. Germline V gene sequence: CDR1 SGHTA, CDR2 FQGTGA. The CDR3 loop is CASSRTQGNEQFF. DNA of the CDR3: TGTGCCAGCAGCCGAACGCAAGGGAATGAGCAGTTCTTC.

The chain recombines TRBV19 with TRBJ1-5; 10 nucleotides match TRBD1. The CDR3 spans 15 residues. CDR1 and CDR2 from the germline V gene are LNHDA and SQIVND (reference sequence). The J segment lost 5 bases and the V segment lost 2 bases, leaving 3 bases of the junction unmatched. The CDR3, as DNA: TGTGCCAGTAGTATAAGGGACAGGGGTGATCAGCCCCAGCATTTT. Translating it yields CASSIRDRGDQPQHF.

Ten or more counts support this clonotype. The chain joins TRBV9 to TRBJ1-1, with D possibly TRBD1 on 6 matching bases. V gave up 2 bases and J gave up 3 bases, with 11 bases separating them. The germline CDR1 and CDR2 sequences are SGDLS and YYNGEE. This CDR3 comprises 14 residues. In DNA, the CDR3 is TGTGCCAGCAGCGTTGTGACAGGTTACACTGAAGCTTTCTTT. Translated: CASSVVTGYTEAFF.

This rearrangement joins TRBV5-1 to TRBJ2-7; TRBD1 might be the D (6 bases). This CDR3 has 14 residues. Germline V CDR1 and CDR2: SGHRS, YFSETQ. Trimming left V 0 bases short and J 5 bases short, with 12 bases between. This CDR3 reads CASSLGAGAHEQYF. DNA for the CDR3: TGCGCCAGCAGCTTGGGGGCAGGGGCTCACGAGCAGTACTTC.

This clonotype occurred once. The chain has TRBV20-1 and TRBJ2-7, with 7 bases matching TRBD1. V lost 4 bases and J lost 0; bases outside the gene matches: 3. The CDR3 is 13 residues long. Germline values: CDR1 DFQATT, CDR2 SNEGSKA (reference sequence). CDR3 region: CSAIRDSSYEQYF. The CDR3 DNA is TGCAGTGCTATACGGGACAGCTCCTACGAGCAGTACTTC.

There are a few counts of this clonotype. The chain links TRBV20-1 to TRBJ2-7, with TRBD2 matching over 8 bases. CDR1 and CDR2 from the germline V gene are DFQATT and SNEGSKA (reference sequence). The CDR3 has 15 residues. J lost 3 bases, V lost 0 bases, and 7 bases had no gene match. CDR3 amino acids: CSARDILGLGYEQYF. For the CDR3, the DNA is TGCAGTGCTAGAGATATCCTGGGACTAGGCTACGAGCAGTACTTC.

The chain couples TRBV20-1 to TRBJ1-2; possible D gene TRBD1, 5 bases. The germline CDR1 and CDR2 sequences are DFQATT and SNEGSKA (reference sequence). V lost 0 bases, J lost 8 bases, and 13 bases lay in between. This CDR3 contains 13 residues. CDR3 sequence reads: CSARDEAGIGYTF. In DNA, the CDR3 is TGCAGTGCTAGAGATGAGGCAGGGATAGGCTACACCTTC.

This sequence joins TRBV20-1 and TRBJ1-5; D remains unclear. This CDR3 is built from 12 residues. Trimming took off 3 bases at V and 15 bases at J, with 18 bases between the two ends. Germline lookup yields CDR1 DFQATT and CDR2 SNEGSKA (reference sequence). In DNA, the CDR3 is TGCAGTGCTAGTAACGGGCCAGGAAGAGGGCATTTT. This encodes CSASNGPGRGHF.

About this clonotype: A read error may account for a junction end that differs from germline. The V call is TRBV10-3, the J call TRBJ2-7; D perhaps matches TRBD1 (5 bases). There are 12 residues in the CDR3. Germline V lookup: CDR1 ENHRY, CDR2 SYGVKD. CDR3 coding DNA: TGTGCCATCAGTGAGTTGGGGCTCGAGCAGCACTTC. Residues: CAISELGLEQHF.

CDR3 region: CASSLVVGRVTYEQYF. CDR3 in DNA: TGTGCCAGCAGCTTAGTGGTGGGTCGAGTAACCTACGAGCAGTACTTC. V usage is TRBV7-8 and J usage is TRBJ2-7; D not resolved. V lost 1 base and J lost 2, with 15 bases in between. This CDR3 has 16 amino acids. CDR1 SGHVS and CDR2 FQNEAQ come from the germline V gene.

This clonotype was recorded many times. The chain's CDR3 is CASSLVTTAGGYTF. CDR3 bases: TGTGCCAGCAGTTTAGTAACCACCGCGGGCGGCTACACCTTC. V usage is TRBV12-3 or TRBV12-4 and J usage is TRBJ1-2; no clear D. V lost 1 base and J lost 8, with 14 bases in between. The CDR3 length is 14 residues.

Of note for this clonotype: This may be a read error: a much more frequent sequence differs by one nucleotide. This CDR3 reads CASSLAQIKGPSGKTIYF. The CDR3 DNA follows: TGTGCCAGCAGCTTAGCACAGATAAAGGGACCCTCTGGAAAAACCATATATTTT. The chain combines TRBV11-1 with TRBJ1-3; possibly TRBD1 for D (5 bases). Per the germline V gene, CDR1 is SGHAT and CDR2 is FQDESV (reference sequence). There are 18 residues in the CDR3.

This clonotype came up many times. This rearrangement joins TRBV6-1 to TRBJ1-6; 7 bases map to TRBD1. The CDR3 is 18 amino acids. The germline V gene encodes CDR1 MNHNS and CDR2 SASEGT. Germline trimming cut 4 bases from V and 0 bases from J; bases unmatched to any gene: 9. CDR3 amino acids: CASSGPGQRSSYNSPLHF. Written as DNA, the CDR3 is TGTGCCAGCAGTGGTCCGGGACAGCGGAGCTCCTATAATTCACCCCTCCACTTT.

This clonotype was seen a few times. It may be a read error: a sequence one base away is much more abundant. The rearrangement uses TRBV11-2 and TRBJ1-5; D possibly corresponds to TRBD1 (5 bases). V gave up 0 bases and J gave up 5 bases, with 11 bases separating them. The germline gives CDR1 SGHAT, CDR2 FQNNGV. CDR3 size: 15 residues. Written as DNA, the CDR3 is TGTGCCAGCAGCTTAGATGTTAGAGGGGATCAGCCCCAGCATTTT. Protein sequence: CASSLDVRGDQPQHF.

The chain carries TRBV6-2 or TRBV6-3 and TRBJ1-2; 9 bases line up with TRBD1. The germline gives CDR1 MNHEY, CDR2 SVGEGT. The CDR3 has 15 amino acids. Trimming removed 5 bases from V and 7 bases from J; junction bases left unmatched: 11. The CDR3 nucleotides read TGTGCCAGCAGTCCCAGCCTAGGACAGGGGTTTGGCTACACCTTC. Translation: CASSPSLGQGFGYTF.

The chain couples TRBV9 to TRBJ2-7; 14 bases map to TRBD2. CDR1 is SGDLS, CDR2 YYNGEE, per germline. CDR3 length: 16 residues. V was pared by 5 bases and J by 4 bases, with 8 bases of the junction left unmatched. This CDR3 is CASSPLGLAGGYEQYF. CDR3 DNA sequence: TGTGCCAGCAGTCCCCTCGGACTAGCGGGGGGATACGAGCAGTACTTC.

The sample holds many counts of this clonotype. This CDR3 reads CASSLTFDNEQFF. CDR3 bases: TGTGCCAGCAGTTTAACTTTCGACAATGAGCAGTTCTTC. The chain combines TRBV6-5 with TRBJ2-1; D gene ambiguous. CDR3 length equals 13 residues. The germline V and J ends were trimmed by 4 bases and 5 bases, with 9 bases remaining between them. The germline V gene has CDR1 MNHEY and CDR2 SVGAGI.

The chain recombines TRBV29-1 with TRBJ2-5; 12 nucleotides line up with TRBD1. The CDR3 covers 14 residues. The J segment lost 4 bases and the V segment lost 5 bases, leaving 5 bases of the junction unmatched. Germline CDR1 is SQVTM and CDR2 is ANQGSEA. DNA for the CDR3: TGCAGCGTTCGGGACAGGGGGCGCACAGAGACCCAGTACTTC. Translation gives CSVRDRGRTETQYF.